The 15 T cell receptor beta chains in this list originate from one sample, sequenced in a study of T-cell reconstitution after alpha-beta-depleted transplantation in children. Unique molecular identifiers were built into the TCRbeta library. One entry per CDR3 protein results from TCRdb running MiXCR on the PCR reads. The sample yields 150,000 to 200,000 distinct CDR3 sequences, roughly 6.8% seen once. Specimen: PBMCs from the stem cell graft donor, collected from the stem cell graft. The receptors come from a human donor who donated a stem cell graft to a child with Wiskott-Aldrich syndrome.

This clonotype was seen more than once but under ten times. CDR3 sequence reads: CSAIRPIPNQPQHF. The CDR3 region has the DNA TGCAGTGCTATACGACCTATCCCAAATCAGCCCCAGCATTTT. The chain recombines TRBV20-1 with TRBJ1-5; D call uncertain. The CDR3 contains 14 residues. The V gene's germline CDR1 is DFQATT and CDR2 SNEGSKA (reference sequence). The ends were cut back, 4 bases at V and 4 bases at J, with 14 bases in the middle.

This clonotype came up many times. This chain links TRBV29-1 with TRBJ2-5; unclear D gene. The CDR3 has 14 amino acids. The V gene's germline CDR1 is SQVTM and CDR2 ANQGSEA. V lost 8 bases to trimming and J lost 3 bases, with 19 bases between them. Here the CDR3 DNA reads TGCAGCCGTCGTACTCAGAGTCAGGAAGAGACCCAGTACTTC. It specifies CSRRTQSQEETQYF.

This chain connects TRBV10-2 to TRBJ1-1; D remains ambiguous. Germline CDR1 WSHSY, CDR2 SAAADI. The CDR3 extends over 14 amino acids. Trimming removed 4 bases at V and 2 bases at J, with 11 bases between. As DNA, the CDR3 is TGCGCCAGCAGTGGGGCGGATAGAAACACTGAAGCTTTCTTT. It translates to CASSGADRNTEAFF.

In this sample, this clonotype turned up many times. V is TRBV29-1 and J is TRBJ2-7; 11 bases line up with TRBD2. V trimming: 8 bases; J trimming: 5 bases; junction bases outside the gene matches: 17. Germline CDR1 reads SQVTM; CDR2 reads ANQGSEA. The CDR3 is 16 residues long. The CDR3 loop reads CSHERASGGPTHEQYF. The CDR3 DNA follows: TGCAGCCATGAAAGGGCTAGCGGGGGGCCTACCCACGAGCAGTACTTC.

In its sample, this clonotype was seen many times. This chain uses TRBV15 with TRBJ2-5, with TRBD2 matching over 11 bases. CDR3 length: 15 residues. Germline lookup yields CDR1 LNHNV and CDR2 YYDKDF (reference sequence). V shed 3 bases and J 5 bases; nucleotides not matched to a gene: 5. The CDR3 DNA sequence: TGTGCCACCAGCAGTTCTAGCGGGGGGAGGGAGACCCAGTACTTC. This encodes CATSSSSGGRETQYF.

Many counts were recorded for this clonotype. V is TRBV9 and J is TRBJ2-1; D is undetermined. Trimming took off 1 base at V and 7 bases at J, with 6 bases between the two ends. The CDR3 is made up of 12 amino acids. Germline V gene data show CDR1 as SGDLS and CDR2 as YYNGEE. CDR3 in DNA: TGTGCCAGCAGCGTACAAGGGAATGAGCAGTTCTTC. It translates to CASSVQGNEQFF.

This clonotype has a count of ten or more. This chain connects TRBV20-1 to TRBJ1-4; possible D gene TRBD1, 5 bases. The CDR3 extends over 15 amino acids. Between the trimmed V and J ends, which lost 0 bases and 8 bases, there was a span of 16 bases. Germline V gives CDR1 DFQATT, CDR2 SNEGSKA (reference sequence). The CDR3 here is CSARDRSGSGEKLFF. DNA of the CDR3: TGCAGTGCTAGAGATAGATCAGGGTCGGGAGAAAAACTGTTTTTT.

This clonotype was observed many times. The chain has TRBV20-1 and TRBJ2-1; 11 positions match TRBD2. Germline lookup yields CDR1 DFQATT and CDR2 SNEGSKA (reference sequence). This CDR3 is built from 16 residues. The trim removed 3 bases at V and 8 bases at J, leaving 12 bases unmatched. CDR3 coding DNA: TGCAGTGCTAGGGACCAAACTAGCGGGAGCTTGTATGAGCAGTTCTTC. It yields the protein CSARDQTSGSLYEQFF.

The chain links TRBV9 to TRBJ2-3; D is uncertain. Trimming took 0 bases from V and 1 from J, leaving 3 bases between them. The CDR3 runs 13 residues. Germline V gives CDR1 SGDLS, CDR2 YYNGEE. CDR3 bases: TGTGCCAGCAGCGTAGGTGGCACAGATACGCAGTATTTT. It yields the protein CASSVGGTDTQYF. Looking up the rest from reference TRBV9 and TRBJ2-3 gives the full variable domain: DSGVTQTPKHLITATGQRVTLRCSPRSGDLSVYWYQQSLDQGLQFLIQYYNGEERAKGNILERFSAQQFPDLHSELNLSSLELGDSALYFCASSVGGTDTQYFGPGTRLTVL.

The genes are TRBV7-2 and TRBJ2-1, with 13 nucleotides matching TRBD2. This CDR3 has 15 amino acids. Germline-derived CDR1 and CDR2 are SGHTA and FQGNSA. The V gene end was trimmed by 5 bases and the J gene end by 6 bases; junction bases not matched to a gene: 4. CDR3 sequence: CASSPWTSGGNEQFF. In DNA form, the CDR3 reads TGTGCCAGCAGCCCTTGGACTAGCGGGGGCAATGAGCAGTTCTTC.

This chain uses TRBV7-9 with TRBJ1-2; 7 bases agree with TRBD1. The CDR3 is made up of 15 amino acids. Germline values: CDR1 SEHNR, CDR2 FQNEAQ (reference sequence). V trimming: 1 base; J trimming: 2 bases; junction bases outside the gene matches: 4. The CDR3, as DNA: TGTGCCAGCAGCTTAGAGGGGGCGCGCAACTATGGCTACACCTTC. Its translation is CASSLEGARNYGYTF.

This clonotype showed up many times. This rearrangement joins TRBV28 to TRBJ2-7; D uncertain. Germline V lookup: CDR1 MDHEN, CDR2 SYDVKM. Trimming stripped 2 bases from V and 0 bases from J, with 17 bases between. The CDR3 has 17 amino acids. The CDR3 sequence: CASSLLPGRAYSYEQYF. Written as DNA, the CDR3 is TGTGCCAGCAGTTTACTCCCGGGTAGGGCCTACTCCTACGAGCAGTACTTC.

In regard to this clonotype: One base away lies a much larger clone, so this may be a sequencing read error. V gene TRBV20-1 combines with J gene TRBJ2-1, with 10 bases that match TRBD2. The DNA end favors TRBJ2-7, so the J call may be wrong. The V gene's germline CDR1 is DFQATT and CDR2 SNEGSKA (reference sequence). The length of the CDR3 is 14 residues. The CDR3: CSARDPLAGREQYF. The CDR3 coding sequence is TGCAGTGCTAGAGATCCACTAGCGGGACGTGAGCAGTACTTC.

In its sample, this clonotype was seen a few times. The chain is built from TRBV11-2 and TRBJ1-1; no clear D. CDR3 length: 13 amino acids. Germline CDR1 SGHAT, CDR2 FQNNGV. The V end lost 3 bases, the J end lost 6 bases, and 11 bases lay between the germline ends. The CDR3 is CASSFGEVAEAFF. CDR3 bases: TGTGCCAGCAGCTTTGGGGAAGTCGCTGAAGCTTTCTTT.

This clonotype was recorded a few times. This chain links TRBV5-1 with TRBJ1-1; D unresolved. In germline, CDR1 is SGHRS, CDR2 YFSETQ. This CDR3 has 15 residues. Trimming removed 4 bases at V and 0 bases at J, with 13 bases between. DNA of the CDR3: TGCGCCAGCAGCCCGAAGTCGGGGTTGAACACTGAAGCTTTCTTT. It codes for CASSPKSGLNTEAFF.